This entry describes one T cell receptor (beta chain). V lost 8 bases and J 1 base, leaving 26 bases between the germline ends. The CDR3 loop spans 18 amino acids. Germline lookup yields CDR1 MDHEN and CDR2 SYDVKM. The data stem from a study of blood T cell repertoires in COVID-19. About the study: Italy, Spain and the United States were the sources of the convalescent and acute COVID-19 samples. Sources were T cells, B-cell-depleted T cells, or PBMCs; the material itself was cDNA or gDNA.

Per the original methods: Estimation of nucleated cell counts was performed using reference gene primer amplification. Only in-frame clones appear in the TCRdb table, and some are missing; sequencing was by immunoSEQ multiplex PCR. V, J and clone size were drawn from that table, and D and trimming were deduced from the DNA. The sample records 70,000 or so clones, about four fifths being singletons. The receptor comes from a human donor in a cohort sampled during active COVID-19. The gene calls are TRBV28 and TRBJ1-1; a weak D match, TRBD1 (6 bases). Sequenced input: peripheral blood. The CDR3 is CASGYPAGAAIKNTEAFF. In DNA form, the CDR3 reads TGTGCCAGCGGCTACCCTGCAGGGGCGGCTATAAAGAACACTGAAGCTTTCTTT.